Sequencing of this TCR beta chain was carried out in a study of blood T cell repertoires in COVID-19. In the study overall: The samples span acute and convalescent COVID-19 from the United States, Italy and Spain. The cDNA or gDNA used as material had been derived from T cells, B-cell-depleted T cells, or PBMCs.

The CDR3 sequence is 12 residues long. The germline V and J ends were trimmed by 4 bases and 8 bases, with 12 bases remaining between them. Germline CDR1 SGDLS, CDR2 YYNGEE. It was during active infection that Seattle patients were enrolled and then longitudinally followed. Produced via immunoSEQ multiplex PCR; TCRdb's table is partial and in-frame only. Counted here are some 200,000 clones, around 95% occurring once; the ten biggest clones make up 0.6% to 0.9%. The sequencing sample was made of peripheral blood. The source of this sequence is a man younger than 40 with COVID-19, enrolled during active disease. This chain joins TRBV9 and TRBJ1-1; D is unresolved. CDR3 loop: CASSPHGQEAFF. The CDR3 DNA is TGTGCCAGCAGCCCCCATGGGCAGGAAGCTTTCTTT.